This TCR beta chain stems from a study of glioma-infiltrating T cells. About the research overall: Presurgical dexamethasone in glioma patients lasted six or fewer days. Study-wide points: Very few CDR3 sequences were shared between tissue and blood. Non-neoplastic patients had below-expected tissue-blood divergence, while all gliomas exceeded expectation.

With 0 bases removed from V and 12 bases from J, the gap between germline ends came to 14 bases. This CDR3 is built from 13 residues. Germline CDR1 and CDR2: SEHNR and FQNEAQ (reference sequence). Concerning this clonotype itself: Its antigen remains unknown.

TCR alpha and beta CDR3 regions were amplified from RNA using iRepertoire nested multiplex PCR. One entry per CDR3 protein results from TCRdb running MiXCR on the multiplex PCR reads. Of a few hundred thousand distinct CDR3 sequences listed, roughly two fifths are singletons. This clonotype was sampled from a human donor with low-grade glioma or glioblastoma, undergoing nonglioma brain surgery, or in good health (not recorded which). V gene TRBV7-9 combines with J gene TRBJ2-5; D is tentatively TRBD1 or TRBD2 (5 bases each). The source material was glioma tissue, nonneoplastic brain tissue, or PBMCs (not recorded which). The CDR3 bases are TGTGCCAGCAGCTTAGCTGGGGGAGAAACCAAGTACTTC. It codes for CASSLAGGETKYF.